This note documents a single T cell receptor (beta chain) sequence. Original methodology: Estimated nucleated cell counts came from reference gene primer amplification. TCRdb's copy holds only in-frame clones and misses some; the assay was immunoSEQ multiplex PCR. Clone size and V and J calls were adopted from that table, with D and trimming inferred from the DNA. The sample lists a few hundred thousand clones, around 87% occurring once. The CDR3 has 15 amino acids. Trimming removed 1 base from V and 2 bases from J, with 11 bases in between. The germline V gene encodes CDR1 SGHTA and CDR2 FQGNSA. This specimen belongs to a study of blood T cell repertoires in COVID-19. Study overall: COVID-19 samples, acute and convalescent, were from the United States, Italy and Spain. PBMCs, B-cell-depleted T cells, or T cells provided the cDNA or gDNA that made up the material.

The sequence was obtained from a woman between 45 and 65 years old with acute or convalescent COVID-19. The sample taken for sequencing was peripheral blood. The chain carries TRBV7-2 and TRBJ2-5; TRBD2 might be the D (6 bases). This CDR3 reads CASSLVVSGQETQYF. The DNA for the CDR3 is TGTGCCAGCAGCTTAGTAGTTAGCGGACAAGAGACCCAGTACTTC.